The TCR beta chain under discussion was sequenced for a study of early T cells in non-severe SARS-CoV-2 infection. This CDR3 spans 16 amino acids. Trimming left V 6 bases short and J 6 bases short, with 23 bases between. This clonotype was counted many times. TCRdb re-called the 5' RACE reads with MiXCR, one entry per CDR3 protein. Found here are some 77,000 distinct CDR3 sequences, about 17% of them singletons; the top ten hold 2.9%. The rearrangement uses TRBV12-3 or TRBV12-4 and TRBJ1-2, with D possibly being TRBD1 (6 bases). The clonotype originates from an adult who was a healthcare worker with PCR-confirmed SARS-CoV-2 infection or an uninfected control (not recorded which). The specimen was whole blood. The CDR3 sequence is CASRPGQGSPLDGYTF. CDR3 DNA sequence: TGTGCCAGCAGGCCAGGTCAGGGGTCACCTCTTGATGGCTACACCTTC.